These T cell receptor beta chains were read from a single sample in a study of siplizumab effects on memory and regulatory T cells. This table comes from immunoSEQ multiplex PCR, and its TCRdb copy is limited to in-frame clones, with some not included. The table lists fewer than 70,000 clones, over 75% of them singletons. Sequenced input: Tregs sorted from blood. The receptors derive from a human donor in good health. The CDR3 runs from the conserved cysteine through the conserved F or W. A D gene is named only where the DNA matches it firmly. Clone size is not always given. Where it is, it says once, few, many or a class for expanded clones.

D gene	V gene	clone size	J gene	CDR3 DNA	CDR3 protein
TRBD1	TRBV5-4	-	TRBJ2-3	TGTGCCAGCAGACTACCGGGACAGGGGAGCACAGATACGCAGTATTTT	CASRLPGQGSTDTQYF
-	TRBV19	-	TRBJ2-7	TGTGCCAGTAGTATTGGGGGCTACGAGCAGTACTTC	CASSIGGYEQYF
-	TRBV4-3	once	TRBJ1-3	TGCGCCAGCAGCCAATTAGGGGCGCAACTATATTTT	CASSQLGAQLYF
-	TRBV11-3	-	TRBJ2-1	TGTGCCAGCAGCTCCGGCGAACGATACAATGAGCAGTTCTTC	CASSSGERYNEQFF
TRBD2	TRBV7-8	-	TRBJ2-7	TGTGCCAGCACCCTCAGTTTCATCGGGACTAGCGACTCCTACGAGCAGTACTTC	CASTLSFIGTSDSYEQYF
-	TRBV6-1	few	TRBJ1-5	TGTGCCAGCAGCAGGACCGTGCGTTATCACCCCCAGCATTTT	CASSRTVRYHPQHF
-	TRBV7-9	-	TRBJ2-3	TGTGCCAGCAGTCCCCAGGGGCAAAGCACAGATACGCAGTATTTT	CASSPQGQSTDTQYF
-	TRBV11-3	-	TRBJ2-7	TGTGCCAGCAGCTTAGATTTGGGCTCACGAGGCTACGAGCAGTACTTC	CASSLDLGSRGYEQYF
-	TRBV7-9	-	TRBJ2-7	TGTGCCAGCAGCTTAGCGGGGACCGAGCAGTACTTC	CASSLAGTEQYF
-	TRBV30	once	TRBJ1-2	TGTGCCAAGAGAATGGGGCCATCAGATGGCTACACCTTC	CAKRMGPSDGYTF
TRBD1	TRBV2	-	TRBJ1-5	TGTGCCAGCAGTGAGCAGGGGGCAGGTCAGCCCCAGCATTTT	CASSEQGAGQPQHF
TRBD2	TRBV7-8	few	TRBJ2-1	TGTGCCAGCAGCTCGACCGGGGCTAGCGGGAGGGCTGAGCAGTTCTTC	CASSSTGASGRAEQFF
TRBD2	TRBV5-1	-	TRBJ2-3	TGCGCCAGCAGCCGTAGCGGGAGTCCCCAAACGCAGTATTTT	CASSRSGSPQTQYF
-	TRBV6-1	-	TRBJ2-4	TGTGCCAGCAGTGAATTGGGAAATGGGGGAACGAAGGAGTACTTC	CASSELGNGGTKEYF
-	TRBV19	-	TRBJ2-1	TGTGCCAGTAGTATGAGGACACCTTACAATGAGCAGTTCTTC	CASSMRTPYNEQFF
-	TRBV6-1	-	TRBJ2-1	TGTGCCAGCAGTGGCTATGAGCAGTTCTTC	CASSGYEQFF
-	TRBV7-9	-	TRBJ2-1	TGTGCCAGCAGCCGGACAGACTCTAGATTTGAGCAGTTCTTC	CASSRTDSRFEQFF
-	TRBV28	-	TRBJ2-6	TGTGCCAGCAGTTCTCCCTGGAACGTCCTGACTTTC	CASSSPWNVLTF
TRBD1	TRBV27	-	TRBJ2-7	TGTGCCAGCAGTCCTCTTGCAGGGGGCTCCTACGAGCAGTACTTC	CASSPLAGGSYEQYF
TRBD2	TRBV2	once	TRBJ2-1	TGTGCCAGCAGTGAAAGGAAGACTAGCGGGAGGAATGAGCAGTTCTTC	CASSERKTSGRNEQFF
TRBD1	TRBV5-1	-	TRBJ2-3	TGCGCCAGCAGCCTGGGGGACAGGGGTGCAGATACGCAGTATTTT	CASSLGDRGADTQYF
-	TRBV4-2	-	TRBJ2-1	TGTGCCAGCAGCCAGCGGACCAGCCTTACCAACAATGAGCAGTTCTTC	CASSQRTSLTNNEQFF
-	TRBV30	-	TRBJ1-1	TGTGCCTGGAGCCGAAGGAAGAACACTGAAGCTTTCTTT	CAWSRRKNTEAFF
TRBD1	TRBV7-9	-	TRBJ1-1	TGTGCCAGCAGCTTAGCCGGGACAGCCGGGGCTATGAATGAAGCTTTCTTT	CASSLAGTAGAMNEAFF
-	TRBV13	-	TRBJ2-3	TGTGCCAGCAGCTTAGTTGGGGGGCCTGTGACAGATACGCAGTATTTT	CASSLVGGPVTDTQYF
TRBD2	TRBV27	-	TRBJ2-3	TGTGCCAGCAGTCTTCTAGCGGGAGTGTTTGTTGATACGCAGTATTTT	CASSLLAGVFVDTQYF
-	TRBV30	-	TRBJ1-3	TGTGCCTGGAGTCCTGAGGGCGGAGGGTCTGGAAACACCATATATTTT	CAWSPEGGGSGNTIYF
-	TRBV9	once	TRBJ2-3	TGTGCCAGCAGCTCTGTCGGGACAGATACGCAGTATTTT	CASSSVGTDTQYF
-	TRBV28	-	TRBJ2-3	TGTGCCAGCAGTCATAGTAGCACAGATACGCAGTATTTT	CASSHSSTDTQYF
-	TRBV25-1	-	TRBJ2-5	TGTGCCAGCAGTGAACCGGGACACCTCGAAGAGACCCAGTACTTC	CASSEPGHLEETQYF
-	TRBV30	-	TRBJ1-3	TGTGCCTGGAGTGTACCCAGGTCCTCGACCGGAAACACCATATATTTT	CAWSVPRSSTGNTIYF
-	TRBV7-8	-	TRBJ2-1	TGTGCCAGCAGCTCAGGGCAAAGAAGCTCCTACAATGAGCAGTTCTTC	CASSSGQRSSYNEQFF